This T cell receptor (beta chain) stems from a study of control samples from healthy donors and cancer patients. This clone was recorded once. The length of the CDR3 is 16 residues. Trimming removed 5 bases at V and 2 bases at J, with 18 bases between. From germline, CDR1 is SEHNR and CDR2 FQNEAQ (reference sequence). Only in-frame clones appear in the TCRdb table, and some are missing; sequencing was by immunoSEQ multiplex PCR. In the table there are about 83,000 clones, 90% to 95% of which are singletons. This TCR came from a man aged 30-40 years in good health. The material sequenced was blood. The chain links TRBV7-9 to TRBJ1-2, with no clear D. The CDR3 DNA reads TGTGCCAGCAGCCCCCGAATGGTCGCCCAAAACTATGGCTACACCTTC. Protein sequence: CASSPRMVAQNYGYTF.